One and the same sample provided the 17 T cell receptor beta chains below, sequenced in a study of cytomegalovirus exposure and HLA in healthy donors. 60 Vbeta and 13 Jbeta primers were used in PCR. Some clones are missing from TCRdb's copy, which holds only in-frame ones; the method was immunoSEQ multiplex PCR. The table shows fewer than 200,000 clones, with around 80% occurring only once. Sequencing input: PBMCs. The receptors here all came from a male donor in good health and CMV-seronegative.

This rearrangement joins TRBV18 to TRBJ2-7; 13 bases match TRBD2. J gave up 5 bases and V 2 bases, and 3 bases lay outside the gene matches. Germline V gene data show CDR1 as KGHSH and CDR2 as LQKENI. The CDR3 extends over 15 amino acids. Here the CDR3 reads CASSPGLAGANEQYF. CDR3 in DNA: TGTGCCAGCTCACCAGGACTAGCGGGGGCCAACGAGCAGTACTTC.

V usage is TRBV5-4 and J usage is TRBJ2-2; the match to TRBD2 covers 12 bases. V dropped 1 base and J dropped 0; count of bases not matched to a gene: 1. There are 17 residues in the CDR3. Germline loops: CDR1 SGHNT, CDR2 YYREEE (reference sequence). CDR3 loop: CASSLRTSGTNTGELFF. CDR3 bases: TGTGCCAGCAGCTTGAGGACTAGCGGGACGAACACCGGGGAGCTGTTTTTT.

By sample share, this clone is medium-sized. The V gene is TRBV6-5, the J gene TRBJ1-1; perhaps TRBD1 as D (5 bases). Germline assignment: CDR1 MNHEY and CDR2 SVGAGI. This CDR3 has 15 amino acids. V was clipped by 10 bases and J by 4 bases, with 22 bases between them. CDR3 bases: TGTGCCACCGGCATAGGGGAGGGTCGTGCCACTGAAGCTTTCTTT. This sequence encodes CATGIGEGRATEAFF.

The J gene is TRBJ1-2, the V gene TRBV30, with D possibly matching TRBD1 (6 bases). CDR1 is GTSNPN, CDR2 SVGIG, per germline (reference sequence). Trimming stripped 3 bases from V and 0 bases from J, with 11 bases between. The CDR3 loop spans 14 amino acids. The CDR3 here is CAWRGRTANYGYTF. As DNA, the CDR3 is TGTGCCTGGAGGGGGCGGACAGCTAACTATGGCTACACCTTC.

The chain links TRBV7-9 to TRBJ2-1; tentative D call: TRBD1 (6 bases). From germline, CDR1 is SEHNR and CDR2 FQNEAQ (reference sequence). V was cut by 1 base and J by 2 bases, with 12 bases left in between. This CDR3 has 16 amino acids. As DNA, the CDR3 is TGTGCCAGCAGCTTAGTAGGCAGGGGACCCTACAATGAGCAGTTCTTC. Its protein product is CASSLVGRGPYNEQFF.

The CDR3 sequence is CASSHGTGRTEAFF. CDR3 nucleotide sequence: TGTGCCAGCAGCCACGGGACAGGGAGGACCGAAGCTTTCTTT. The rearrangement joins TRBV7-2 to TRBJ1-1; the match to TRBD1 covers 9 bases. This CDR3 is 14 amino acids long. The V gene's germline CDR1 is SGHTA and CDR2 FQGNSA. V shed 5 bases, J shed 8 bases, and the junction held 9 bases outside the gene matches. The complete variable domain, with remaining parts taken from reference TRBV7-2 and TRBJ1-1, reads GAGVSQSPSNKVTEKGKDVELRCDPISGHTALYWYRQSLGQGLEFLIYFQGNSAPDKSGLPSDRFSAERTGGSVSTLTIQRTQQEDSAVYLCASSHGTGRTEAFFGQGTRLTVV.

V usage is TRBV4-1 and J usage is TRBJ1-3; D remains ambiguous. V was pared by 2 bases and J by 0 bases, with 8 bases between. The CDR3 is made up of 15 amino acids. Germline CDR1 reads MGHRA; CDR2 reads YSYEKL. CDR3 DNA: TGCGCCAGCAGCCAAAGACGGGACTCTGGAAACACCATATATTTT. Residues: CASSQRRDSGNTIYF.

The chain links TRBV18 to TRBJ1-1, with D maybe TRBD1 (5 bases). Germline-derived CDR1 and CDR2 are KGHSH and LQKENI. V was clipped by 1 base and J by 10 bases, with 13 bases between them. The CDR3 runs 13 residues. The CDR3 region is CASSPQAGGGAFF. The CDR3 nucleotides read TGTGCCAGCTCACCACAGGCCGGGGGGGGAGCTTTCTTT. The full variable domain, completed using reference TRBV18 and TRBJ1-1, is NAGVMQNPRHLVRRRGQEARLRCSPMKGHSHVYWYRQLPEEGLKFMVYLQKENIIDESGMPKERFSAEFPKEGPSILRIQQVVRGDSAAYFCASSPQAGGGAFFGQGTRLTVV.

The chain couples TRBV7-9 to TRBJ2-1, with a possible D match to TRBD2 (5 bases). The CDR3 totals 13 residues. Looked up from germline, CDR1 is SEHNR and CDR2 is FQNEAQ (reference sequence). V lost 3 bases to trimming and J lost 6 bases, with 9 bases between them. DNA for the CDR3: TGTGCCAGCAGCTTTGGGCGGGTCAATGAGCAGTTCTTC. Translating it yields CASSFGRVNEQFF.

The gene calls are TRBV6-5 and TRBJ1-2; 9 nucleotides agree with TRBD1. Trimming took 7 bases from V and 7 from J; bases not matched to a gene: 7. Germline values: CDR1 MNHEY, CDR2 SVGAGI. This CDR3 region has 13 residues. CDR3 amino acids: CASTAGQGSGYTF. CDR3 coding DNA: TGTGCCAGCACCGCGGGACAGGGTTCTGGCTACACCTTC.

This clone appeared a single time. V gene TRBV11-2 combines with J gene TRBJ1-5; 11 nucleotides match TRBD1. CDR3 length: 15 residues. Trimming at V came to 5 bases and at J to 7 bases, leaving 7 bases not matched to a gene. Germline V CDR1 and CDR2: SGHAT, FQNNGV. The CDR3 bases are TGTGCCAGCAGCGCCGGGACAGGGGGAAGGCAGCCCCAGCATTTT. Translated: CASSAGTGGRQPQHF. Variable domain in full (rest from reference TRBV11-2 and TRBJ1-5): EAGVAQSPRYKIIEKRQSVAFWCNPISGHATLYWYQQILGQGPKLLIQFQNNGVVDDSQLPKDRFSAERLKGVDSTLKIQPAKLEDSAVYLCASSAGTGGRQPQHFGDGTRLSIL.

This clone was recorded once. For the CDR3, the DNA is TGTGCCAGAAGCCCCCCTATTAGCGGAACTTCCTACGAGCAGTACTTC. It codes for CARSPPISGTSYEQYF. This chain uses TRBV5-3 with TRBJ2-7, with D maybe TRBD2 (6 bases). TRBV5-3 is placed among ORFs of uncertain function. This CDR3 spans 16 amino acids. Trimming took 4 bases from V and 1 from J, leaving 18 bases between them.

The V call is TRBV11-2, the J call TRBJ2-7; TRBD2 matches 14 bases. Per germline, CDR1 SGHAT and CDR2 FQNNGV. There are 15 residues in the CDR3. Germline trimming cut 4 bases from V and 2 bases from J; bases unmatched to any gene: 1. CDR3 amino acids: CASSSGLAGAYEQYF. The CDR3 DNA sequence: TGTGCCAGCAGCTCGGGACTAGCGGGAGCCTACGAGCAGTACTTC.

This chain links TRBV6-1 with TRBJ1-5; 9 bases fit TRBD1. CDR3 length: 13 residues. Losses at the gene ends were 11 bases for V and 4 bases for J; bases not matched to a gene: 6. Germline V gene sequence: CDR1 MNHNS, CDR2 SASEGT. CDR3 protein: CAVTGGENQPQHF. As DNA, the CDR3 is TGTGCCGTAACAGGGGGCGAGAATCAGCCCCAGCATTTT.

This rearrangement joins TRBV7-8 to TRBJ2-2; the match to TRBD1 covers 10 bases. CDR1 is SGHVS, CDR2 FQNEAQ, per germline. This CDR3 has 13 residues. After removal of 8 bases from V and 3 bases from J, the junction contained 0 bases not matched to a gene. The CDR3 spells CASGQGDTGELFF. The CDR3 DNA sequence: TGTGCCAGCGGACAGGGGGACACCGGGGAGCTGTTTTTT.

This sequence joins TRBV30 and TRBJ2-1; the D is unclear. Germline CDR1 GTSNPN, CDR2 SVGIG (reference sequence). CDR3 size: 11 residues. Trimming shortened V by 0 bases and J by 8 bases, and 5 bases separated the two germline ends. Written as DNA, the CDR3 is TGTGCCTGGAGTGTAGCTTATGAGCAGTTCTTC. The encoded protein is CAWSVAYEQFF.

This chain connects TRBV7-9 to TRBJ2-3, with D perhaps matching TRBD1 (6 bases). The germline gives CDR1 SEHNR, CDR2 FQNEAQ (reference sequence). CDR3 length: 12 residues. Trimming took 5 bases from V and 6 from J, leaving 9 bases between them. The chain's CDR3 is CASSEQGDTQYF. In DNA, the CDR3 is TGTGCCAGCAGCGAACAGGGTGATACGCAGTATTTT.